This T cell receptor beta chain appears in the sequencing data of a study of identical twins. Study findings and constraints: Whereas memory repertoires showed no such difference, abundant cord blood beta clonotypes carried fewer insertions.

V lost 0 bases, J lost 2 bases, and 16 bases lay in between. This CDR3 has 16 amino acids. The germline V gene encodes CDR1 DFQATT and CDR2 SNEGSKA (reference sequence). In its sample, this clonotype was seen a few times. Its antigen is unidentified. TCRdb processed the 5' RACE reads anew with MiXCR; each CDR3 protein has one entry. The profile shows 300,000 or so distinct CDR3 sequences, more than 8% of them singletons. In addition, the sample was reused for a study of yellow fever vaccine responses in identical twins. As that study records: Reported findings indicate that twins' vaccine T cell responses seemed partially convergent, partially personalized.

This receptor was taken from a woman under 30 in good health. This chain connects TRBV20-1 to TRBJ2-5; the D gene is possibly TRBD2 (5 bases). Specimen: CD8+ T cells sorted from blood. The CDR3 spells CSAREFLAERQETQYF. The CDR3 DNA follows: TGCAGTGCTAGAGAGTTCCTAGCTGAACGGCAAGAGACCCAGTACTTC.